The entry below describes one TCR beta chain. Antigen unknown. The data are from a study of CD8+ T cells in alopecia areata. Study summary: Treated patients received oral tofacitinib, 5 to 10 mg twice daily. Study-level points and caveats: Because of a solitary nonresponder, the connection of baseline CD8+ expansion to response stays uncertain. Clonality exceeded that of normal scalp in lesional scalp, most notably in alopecia totalis/universalis.

Sample treatment: oral pan-JAK inhibitor, 5-10 mg twice daily. PBMC-derived CD4+ and CD8+ T cells were sorted. Investigators isolated RNA and reverse transcribed it into cDNA to act as the sequencing template. The repertoire was sequenced with immunoSEQ multiplex PCR; TCRdb's copy has only in-frame clones and lacks some. The sample contains about 210,000 clones, about 50% of which appear only once. Sequencing used CD4+ T cells sorted from blood, obtained at week 4, from a patient treated with tofacitinib. The TCR comes from a human donor with alopecia areata.

The CDR3 loop is CASSSTLAGGRNNEQFF. CDR3 sequence (DNA): TGCGCCAGCAGCTCGACCTTAGCGGGGGGCCGTAACAATGAGCAGTTCTTC. V is TRBV5-1 and J is TRBJ2-1; TRBD2 aligns across 10 bases. From germline, CDR1 is SGHRS and CDR2 YFSETQ. This CDR3 is 17 amino acids long. With V trimmed by 3 bases and J by 5 bases, 11 bases remained unmatched.